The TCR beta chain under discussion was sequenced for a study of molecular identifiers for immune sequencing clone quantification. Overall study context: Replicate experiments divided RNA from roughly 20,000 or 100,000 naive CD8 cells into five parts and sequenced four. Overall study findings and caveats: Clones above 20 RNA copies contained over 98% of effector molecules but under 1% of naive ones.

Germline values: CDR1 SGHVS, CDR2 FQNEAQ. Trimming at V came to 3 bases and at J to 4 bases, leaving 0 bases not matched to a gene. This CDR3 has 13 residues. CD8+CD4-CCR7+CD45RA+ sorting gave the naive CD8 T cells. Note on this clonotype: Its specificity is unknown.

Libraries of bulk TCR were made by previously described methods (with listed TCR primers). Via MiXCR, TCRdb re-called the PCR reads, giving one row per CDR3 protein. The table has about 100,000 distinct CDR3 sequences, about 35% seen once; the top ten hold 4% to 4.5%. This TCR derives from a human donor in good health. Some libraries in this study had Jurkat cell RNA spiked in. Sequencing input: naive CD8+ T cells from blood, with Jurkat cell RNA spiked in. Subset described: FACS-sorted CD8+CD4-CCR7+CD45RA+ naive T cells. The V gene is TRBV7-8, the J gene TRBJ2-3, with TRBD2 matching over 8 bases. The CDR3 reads CASSFGGADTQYF. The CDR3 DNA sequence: TGTGCCAGCAGCTTCGGGGGGGCAGATACGCAGTATTTT.